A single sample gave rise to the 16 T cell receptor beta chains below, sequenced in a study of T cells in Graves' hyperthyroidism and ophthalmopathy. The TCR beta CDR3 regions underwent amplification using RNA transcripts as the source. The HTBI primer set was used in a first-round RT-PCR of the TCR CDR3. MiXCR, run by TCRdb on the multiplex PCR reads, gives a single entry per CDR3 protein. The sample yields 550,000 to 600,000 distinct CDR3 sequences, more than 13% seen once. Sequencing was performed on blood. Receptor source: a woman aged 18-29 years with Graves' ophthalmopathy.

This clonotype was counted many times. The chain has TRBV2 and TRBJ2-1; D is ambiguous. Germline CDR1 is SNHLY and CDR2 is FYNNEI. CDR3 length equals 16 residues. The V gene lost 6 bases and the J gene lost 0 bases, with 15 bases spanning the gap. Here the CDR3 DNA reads TGTGCCAGCAGCCGTACTACCCCTCACTCCTACAATGAGCAGTTCTTC. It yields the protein CASSRTTPHSYNEQFF.

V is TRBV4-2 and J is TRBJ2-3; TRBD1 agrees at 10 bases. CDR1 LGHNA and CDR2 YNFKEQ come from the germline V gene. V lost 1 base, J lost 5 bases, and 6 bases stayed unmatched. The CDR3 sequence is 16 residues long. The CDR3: CASSQVGQGVVDTQYF. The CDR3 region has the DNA TGTGCCAGCAGCCAAGTCGGACAGGGGGTTGTAGATACGCAGTATTTT.

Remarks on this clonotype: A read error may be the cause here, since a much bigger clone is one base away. CDR3 sequence reads: CATSRGVHQRNNEQYF. The CDR3 DNA sequence: TGTGCCACCAGCAGAGGAGTCCACCAACGCAACAATGAGCAGTACTTC. This chain uses TRBV15 with TRBJ2-1; D uncertain. The end of the DNA aligns better with TRBJ2-7, so the J call may be wrong. CDR3 length: 16 residues. Germline lookup yields CDR1 LNHNV and CDR2 YYDKDF (reference sequence).

The CDR3 bases are TGTGCCAGCAGTGACTCGATGAGGAACAGAAACTCCTACAATGAGCAGTTCTTC. This gives the protein CASSDSMRNRNSYNEQFF. V is TRBV6-4 and J is TRBJ2-1; D is undetermined. CDR3 length: 18 residues. Looked up from germline, CDR1 is MRHNA and CDR2 is SNTAGT. The V end lost 0 bases, the J end lost 0 bases, and 15 bases lay between the germline ends.

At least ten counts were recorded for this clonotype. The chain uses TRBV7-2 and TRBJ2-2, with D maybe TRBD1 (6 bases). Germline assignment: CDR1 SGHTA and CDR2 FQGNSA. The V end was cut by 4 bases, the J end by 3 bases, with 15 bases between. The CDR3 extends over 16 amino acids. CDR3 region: CASSSSPPGDTGELFF. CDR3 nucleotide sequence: TGTGCCAGCAGCTCCTCCCCCCCAGGGGACACCGGGGAGCTGTTTTTT.

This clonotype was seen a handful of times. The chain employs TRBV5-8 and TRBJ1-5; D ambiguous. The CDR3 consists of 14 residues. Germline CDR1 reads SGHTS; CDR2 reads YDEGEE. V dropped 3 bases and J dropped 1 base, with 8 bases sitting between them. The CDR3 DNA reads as TGTGCCAGCAGCTCCGTCGAGAGCAATCAGCCCCAGCATTTT. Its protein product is CASSSVESNQPQHF.

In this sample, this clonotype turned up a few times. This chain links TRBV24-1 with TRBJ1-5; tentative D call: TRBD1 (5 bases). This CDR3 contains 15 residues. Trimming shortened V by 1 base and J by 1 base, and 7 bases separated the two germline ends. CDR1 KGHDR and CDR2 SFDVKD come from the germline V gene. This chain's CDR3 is CATSDFEGSNQPQHF. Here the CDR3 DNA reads TGTGCCACCAGTGATTTCGAGGGGAGCAATCAGCCCCAGCATTTT.

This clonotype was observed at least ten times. DNA for the CDR3: TGCAGTGCTAGAGCGTGGCGGGAGGGATCCTACGAGCAGTACTTC. Its translation: CSARAWREGSYEQYF. The chain joins TRBV20-1 to TRBJ2-7; 9 bases line up with TRBD2. Germline CDR1 reads DFQATT; CDR2 reads SNEGSKA (reference sequence). The J segment lost 1 base and the V segment lost 1 base, leaving 5 bases of the junction unmatched. The CDR3 covers 15 residues.

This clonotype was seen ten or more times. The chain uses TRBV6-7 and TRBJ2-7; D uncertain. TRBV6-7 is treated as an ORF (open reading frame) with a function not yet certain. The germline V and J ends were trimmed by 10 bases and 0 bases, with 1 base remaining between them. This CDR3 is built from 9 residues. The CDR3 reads CAISYEQYF. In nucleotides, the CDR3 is TGTGCCATCTCCTACGAGCAGTACTTC.

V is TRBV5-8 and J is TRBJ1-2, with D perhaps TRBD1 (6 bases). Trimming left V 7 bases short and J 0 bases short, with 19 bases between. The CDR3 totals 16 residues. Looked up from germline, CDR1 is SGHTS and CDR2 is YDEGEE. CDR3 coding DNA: TGTGCCAGCCCTGGTGGGGGGGCTACCACTAACTATGGCTACACCTTC. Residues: CASPGGGATTNYGYTF.

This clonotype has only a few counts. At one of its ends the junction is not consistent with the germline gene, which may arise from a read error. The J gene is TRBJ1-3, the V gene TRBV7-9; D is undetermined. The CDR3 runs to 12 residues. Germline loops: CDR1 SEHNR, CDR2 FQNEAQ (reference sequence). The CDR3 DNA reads TGTGCCAGCAGCTTCGAAGGAACCAACGGAGATTTT. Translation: CASSFEGTNGDF.

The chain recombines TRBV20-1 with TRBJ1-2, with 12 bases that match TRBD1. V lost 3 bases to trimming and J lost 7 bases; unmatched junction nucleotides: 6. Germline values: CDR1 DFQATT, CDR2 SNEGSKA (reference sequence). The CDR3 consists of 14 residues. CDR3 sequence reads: CSARGDRGLRGYTF. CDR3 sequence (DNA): TGCAGTGCTAGGGGGGACAGGGGGCTCCGTGGCTACACCTTC.

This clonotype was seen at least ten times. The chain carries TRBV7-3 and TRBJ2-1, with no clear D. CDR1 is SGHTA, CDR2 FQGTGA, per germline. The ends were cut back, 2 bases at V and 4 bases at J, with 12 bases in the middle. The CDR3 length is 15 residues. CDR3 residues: CASSLVADEYNEQFF. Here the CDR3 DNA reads TGTGCCAGCAGCTTAGTGGCGGACGAGTACAATGAGCAGTTCTTC.

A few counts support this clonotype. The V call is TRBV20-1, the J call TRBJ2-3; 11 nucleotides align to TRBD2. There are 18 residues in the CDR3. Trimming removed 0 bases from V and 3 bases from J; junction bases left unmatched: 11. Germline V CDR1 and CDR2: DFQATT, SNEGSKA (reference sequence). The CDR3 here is CSARDSFLAGGRTDTQYF. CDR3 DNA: TGCAGTGCTAGAGATTCTTTCCTAGCGGGAGGCCGTACAGATACGCAGTATTTT.

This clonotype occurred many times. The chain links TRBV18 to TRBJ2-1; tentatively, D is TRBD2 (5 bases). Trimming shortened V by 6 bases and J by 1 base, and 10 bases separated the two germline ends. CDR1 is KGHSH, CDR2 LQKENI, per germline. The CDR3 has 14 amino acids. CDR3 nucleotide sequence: TGTGCCAGCTCCCGGGATGATTCCTACAATGAGCAGTTCTTC. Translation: CASSRDDSYNEQFF.

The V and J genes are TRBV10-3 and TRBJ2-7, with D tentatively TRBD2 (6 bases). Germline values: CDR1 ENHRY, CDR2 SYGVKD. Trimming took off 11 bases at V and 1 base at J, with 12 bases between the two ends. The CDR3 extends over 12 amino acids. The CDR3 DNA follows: TGTGCCGCGCAAGGAGGGTCCTACGAGCAGTACTTC. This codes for CAAQGGSYEQYF.